The clone carrying this T cell receptor (beta chain) was recorded a few times. Primers included in the PCR were 60 Vbeta and 13 Jbeta primers. Clones were sequenced by immunoSEQ multiplex PCR, and TCRdb holds only the in-frame ones, with some missing. The sample contains some 210,000 clones, roughly 76% of which appear only once. Germline CDR1 MGHRA, CDR2 YSYEKL. V lost 2 bases to trimming and J lost 1 base, with 11 bases between them. This CDR3 region has 15 residues. This specimen belongs to a study of cytomegalovirus exposure and HLA in healthy donors. The J gene is TRBJ2-5, the V gene TRBV4-1; D may be TRBD1 (6 bases). The sample was PBMCs. The sequence came from a woman under 40 in good health and CMV-seropositive. CDR3 region: CASSQFRQAQETQYF. Written as DNA, the CDR3 is TGCGCCAGCAGCCAATTCCGACAGGCCCAAGAGACCCAGTACTTC.